This is a list of T cell receptor beta chains from one sample in a study of T-cell memory formation after mild COVID-19. A single record per CDR3 protein comes from TCRdb applying MiXCR to the 5' RACE reads. Of about 390,000 distinct CDR3 sequences in the sample, around 21% were seen once. The sequenced sample was PBMCs or a T cell subset sorted from them (not recorded which). The origin of the receptors is an adult woman who had mild COVID-19 (a few samples of this study predate the infection). Cell type and time point are not known. Both conserved end residues are part of each CDR3. The order of the fields is V gene, J gene, D gene, clone size, CDR3 DNA, CDR3 protein. D genes are given only for firm matches. Clone size is shown for a subset of rows, as once, few, many or a class of expanded clone.

>TRBV2|TRBJ1-4|TRBD1|NA
TGTGCCAGCAAATCTGACAGGGGAACGGTCGGACTGTTTTTT
CASKSDRGTVGLFF
>TRBV19|TRBJ2-1|TRBD2|NA
TGTGCCAGCGCCACTAGCGGGACCTACAATGAGCAGTTCTTC
CASATSGTYNEQFF
>TRBV10-3|TRBJ1-2|NA|few
TGTGCCATCAGATCGGACAGCCCAACGAATGGCTACACCTTC
CAIRSDSPTNGYTF
>TRBV25-1|TRBJ2-2|TRBD1|NA
TGTGCCAGCAGTGACTACAGGGGGCACGGGGAGCTGTTTTTT
CASSDYRGHGELFF
>TRBV11-2|TRBJ1-6|NA|few
TGTGCCAGCAGCTTTTATGGGGCAGCTTCAGGTCTTTCACCCCTCCACTTT
CASSFYGAASGLSPLHF
>TRBV5-1|TRBJ2-1|TRBD1|NA
TGCGCCAGCAGCCCGGGGACAGCTTACAATGAGCAGTTCTTC
CASSPGTAYNEQFF
>TRBV12-3/TRBV12-4|TRBJ1-2|NA|few
TGTGCCAGCTCCTCGCTGGCAGGGGCCCATGGCTACACCTTC
CASSSLAGAHGYTF
>TRBV5-1|TRBJ1-1|TRBD1|NA
TGCGCCAGCAGCTTGCCCGGGACAGGGGGACCTGAAGCTTTCTTT
CASSLPGTGGPEAFF
>TRBV30|TRBJ1-1|NA|NA
TGTGCCTGGAGTGTAAGCAGGACGAACACTGAAGCTTTCTTT
CAWSVSRTNTEAFF
>TRBV29-1|TRBJ2-3|TRBD2|NA
TGCAGCGTTCGAGGACTAGCGGGAGCTTCGGATACGCAGTATTTT
CSVRGLAGASDTQYF
>TRBV25-1|TRBJ1-1|NA|NA
TGTGCCAGCAGTGGTTCTGAAGCTTTCTTT
CASSGSEAFF
>TRBV29-1|TRBJ2-7|TRBD1|NA
TGCAGCGTTGAAGATCCGGACAGGGCCCACGAGCAGTACTTC
CSVEDPDRAHEQYF
>TRBV19|TRBJ2-7|NA|many
TGTGCCAGCACGGTCGGGACGGGAGACTACGAGCAGTACTTC
CASTVGTGDYEQYF
>TRBV18|TRBJ1-5|NA|NA
TGTGCCAGCTCACCAGGGGTACCGTCCAGCGGAGGTAAACCCCAGCATTTT
CASSPGVPSSGGKPQHF
>TRBV19|TRBJ1-1|TRBD1|NA
TGTGCCAGTAGTAAGGGACAGCTGAACACTGAAGCTTTCTTT
CASSKGQLNTEAFF
>TRBV20-1|TRBJ2-3|TRBD1|NA
TGCAGTGCTAGATTATGGGACAGGGGCACCACAGATACGCAGTATTTT
CSARLWDRGTTDTQYF
>TRBV24-1|TRBJ2-5|NA|NA
TGTGCCACCAGTGATCTCGTTCGGTGCAGGGCCCCTCAAGAGACCCAGTACTTC
CATSDLVRCRAPQETQYF
>TRBV2|TRBJ2-1|TRBD2|few
TGTGCCAGCAGTGAAATCCTAGCGGGAGGGCCTGGGCAGTTCTTC
CASSEILAGGPGQFF
>TRBV7-9|TRBJ2-1|NA|NA
TGTGCCAGCAGCTTAGCGGAGAGCTCCTACAATGAGCAGTTCTTC
CASSLAESSYNEQFF
>TRBV2|TRBJ2-5|NA|few
TGTGCCAGCAGTGAAAGAAAGACTAGTAGGCCGAAAGAGACCCAGTACTTC
CASSERKTSRPKETQYF
>TRBV9|TRBJ2-1|TRBD2|few
TGTGCCAGCAGCGCGACTAGCGGGAGGTTACGTGAGCAGTTCTTC
CASSATSGRLREQFF
>TRBV2|TRBJ1-1|NA|few
TGTGCCAGCAGTGAAGCGCTTGAGCTGTTGAACACTGAAGCTTTCTTT
CASSEALELLNTEAFF
>TRBV7-2|TRBJ2-3|TRBD2|many
TGTGCCAGCAGCCAGGGACTAGCCGGGGCCGGGGGTACGCAGTATTTT
CASSQGLAGAGGTQYF
>TRBV4-3|TRBJ2-2|NA|NA
TGCGCCAGCAGCCAAGCAGGACGGGGCGGGGAGCTGTTTTTT
CASSQAGRGGELFF
>TRBV18|TRBJ1-2|NA|NA
TGTGCCAGCTCACCACGTTCCAGGGCGGGAGATGGCTACACCTTC
CASSPRSRAGDGYTF
>TRBV20-1|TRBJ2-7|NA|NA
TGCAGTGCTAGAGCCCAGGGGACCTCCTACGAGCAGTACTTC
CSARAQGTSYEQYF
>TRBV7-8|TRBJ2-3|NA|few
TGTGCCAGCAGCTCCCTAATCAGGGGCACAGATACGCAGTATTTT
CASSSLIRGTDTQYF
>TRBV5-1|TRBJ2-7|TRBD1|few
TGCGCCAGCAGCTTGGTAGTCGCAGGGGGACGTTCGGAGCAGTACTTC
CASSLVVAGGRSEQYF
>TRBV30|TRBJ2-2|NA|NA
TGTGCCTGGAGTGTACAGCACACCGGGGAGCTGTTTTTT
CAWSVQHTGELFF
>TRBV5-1|TRBJ1-2|NA|NA
TGCGCCAGCAGGAGGGGAGAGGATGGCTACACCTTC
CASRRGEDGYTF
>TRBV15|TRBJ2-7|NA|few
TGTGCCACCAGCAGATGGGATGTAGGCGGCGAGCAGTACTTC
CATSRWDVGGEQYF
>TRBV7-2|TRBJ2-5|NA|NA
TGTGCCAGCAGCTCCGCCGACAGGCAAGAGACCCAGTACTTC
CASSSADRQETQYF
>TRBV27|TRBJ1-6|TRBD1|few
TGTGCCAGCAGTTGGGACCCGGACAGGCATACCCGTTCACCCCTCCACTTT
CASSWDPDRHTRSPLHF
>TRBV7-2|TRBJ2-6|NA|NA
TGTGCCAGCAGCTTAGAACTAGCTGGGGCCAACGTCCTGACTTTC
CASSLELAGANVLTF
>TRBV2|TRBJ2-3|NA|NA
TGTGCCAGCAGTGAAAGGTCGGCCACAGATACGCAGTATTTT
CASSERSATDTQYF
>TRBV12-3/TRBV12-4|TRBJ2-2|NA|many
TGTGCCAGCAGCCCCCCTCGGACGAGGGACACCGGGGAGCTGTTTTTT
CASSPPRTRDTGELFF
>TRBV4-1|TRBJ1-1|NA|few
TGCGCCAGCAGCCGGGGGACGTATCCTGAAGCTTTCTTT
CASSRGTYPEAFF
>TRBV18|TRBJ2-5|TRBD1|few
TGTGCCAGCTCACCAAAGCTGACAGGGCAAGAGACCCAGTACTTC
CASSPKLTGQETQYF
>TRBV5-5|TRBJ1-6|NA|NA
TGTGCCAGCAGCCCTGGGGGGGGCCCGGCTAATTCACCCCTCCACTTT
CASSPGGGPANSPLHF
>TRBV12-3/TRBV12-4|TRBJ1-3|NA|NA
TGTGCCAGCCGACCCTCGGGCCGCGGAAACACCATATATTTT
CASRPSGRGNTIYF
>TRBV19|TRBJ1-4|NA|NA
TGTGCCAGTGGTTATGAAAAACTGTTTTTT
CASGYEKLFF